This paragraph covers one T cell receptor beta chain sequence. Its antigen is unknown. The data are from a study of response to subunit inactivated influenza vaccine. Study-wide points: That few new T cells are recruited by each seasonal influenza vaccination was the authors' suggestion.

There are 15 residues in the CDR3. V lost 4 bases and J 3 bases, leaving 16 bases between the germline ends. Germline CDR1 reads MNHNS; CDR2 reads SASEGT. TCRdb re-called the RT-PCR reads with MiXCR, one entry per CDR3 protein. The sample contains fewer than 600,000 distinct CDR3 sequences, more than 7% of which appear only once. The sequences come from PBMCs from blood, collected roughly 24 months after vaccination. This clonotype was obtained from a man in his fifties or sixties who received an inactivated influenza vaccine. V usage is TRBV6-1 and J usage is TRBJ2-7; possibly TRBD1 for D (8 bases). The CDR3 sequence: CASSADREGLYEQYF. The CDR3 DNA is TGTGCCAGCAGTGCGGACAGGGAGGGTCTCTACGAGCAGTACTTC.